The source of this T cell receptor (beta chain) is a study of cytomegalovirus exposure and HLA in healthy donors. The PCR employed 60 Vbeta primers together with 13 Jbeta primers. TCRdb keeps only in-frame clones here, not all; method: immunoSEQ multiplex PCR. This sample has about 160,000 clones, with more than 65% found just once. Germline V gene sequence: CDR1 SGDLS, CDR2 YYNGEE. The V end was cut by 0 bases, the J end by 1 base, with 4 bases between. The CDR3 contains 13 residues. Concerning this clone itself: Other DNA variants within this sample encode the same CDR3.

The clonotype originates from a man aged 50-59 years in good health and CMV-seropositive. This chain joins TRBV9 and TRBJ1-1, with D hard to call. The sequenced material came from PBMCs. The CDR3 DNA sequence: TGTGCCAGCAGCGTAGCCGGGAACACTGAAGCTTTCTTT. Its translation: CASSVAGNTEAFF.